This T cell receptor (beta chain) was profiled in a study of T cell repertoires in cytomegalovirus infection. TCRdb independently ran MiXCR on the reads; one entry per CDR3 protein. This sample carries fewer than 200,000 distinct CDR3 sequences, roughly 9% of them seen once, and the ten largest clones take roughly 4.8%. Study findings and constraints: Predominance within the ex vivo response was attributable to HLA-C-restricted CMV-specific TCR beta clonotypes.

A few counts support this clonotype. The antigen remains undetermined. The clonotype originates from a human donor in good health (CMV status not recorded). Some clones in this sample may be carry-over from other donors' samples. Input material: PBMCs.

The CDR3: CAISQSGRSVAETQYF. The DNA for the CDR3 is TGTGCCATCAGCCAAAGCGGGAGGTCGGTGGCGGAGACCCAGTACTTC. The chain has TRBV10-3 and TRBJ2-5; 9 positions match TRBD2. This CDR3 spans 16 amino acids. Per the germline V gene, CDR1 is ENHRY and CDR2 is SYGVKD. Trimming removed 6 bases from V and 5 bases from J; junction bases left unmatched: 13.